These 14 T cell receptor beta chains came from one sample sequenced in a study of response to subunit inactivated influenza vaccine. TCRdb ran MiXCR on the RT-PCR reads and lists one entry per CDR3 protein. This sample has about 310,000 distinct CDR3 sequences; roughly 22% occur once, and the top ten carry approximately 10%. This sample comprised PBMCs from blood, obtained less than 22 months after vaccination. These receptors were collected from a man aged 50-75 years who received an inactivated influenza vaccine.

The gene calls are TRBV3-1 and TRBJ1-4; 7 positions match TRBD1. CDR1 and CDR2 from the germline V gene are LGHDT and YNNKEL (reference sequence). J gave up 3 bases and V 8 bases, and 3 bases lay outside the gene matches. The CDR3 runs to 13 residues. The CDR3 region is CASSGTANEKLFF. CDR3 nucleotides: TGTGCCAGCTCGGGGACAGCTAATGAAAAACTGTTTTTT.

This clonotype was detected a few times. The chain couples TRBV5-5 to TRBJ2-4; TRBD2 is a possible D gene (6 bases). The V end lost 3 bases, the J end lost 0 bases, and 13 bases lay between the germline ends. From germline, CDR1 is SGHKS and CDR2 YYEKEE (reference sequence). The CDR3 covers 16 residues. The CDR3 reads CASSSGVRLAKNIQYF. The CDR3, as DNA: TGTGCCAGCAGCTCGGGAGTACGGCTAGCCAAAAACATTCAGTACTTC.

This clonotype was counted only a few times. This chain connects TRBV29-1 to TRBJ2-2; the D gene could be TRBD1 or TRBD2 (5 bases each). The CDR3 loop spans 12 amino acids. Trimming pared 6 bases from V and 3 bases from J, leaving 8 bases between. Germline values: CDR1 SQVTM, CDR2 ANQGSEA. Written as DNA, the CDR3 is TGCAGCGTGAGGGGAGACACCGGGGAGCTGTTTTTT. Translating it yields CSVRGDTGELFF.

At least ten counts were recorded for this clonotype. The V and J genes are TRBV18 and TRBJ1-1; D gene unclear. The CDR3 has 15 amino acids. The V and J ends lost 5 bases and 5 bases respectively, with 18 bases between them. Germline-derived CDR1 and CDR2 are KGHSH and LQKENI. CDR3 bases: TGTGCCAGCTCAGGATCGGGTTCGGACGCTACTGAAGCTTTCTTT. Its protein is CASSGSGSDATEAFF.

The chain uses TRBV10-3 and TRBJ2-7; 9 bases are shared with TRBD2. The ends lost 11 bases at V and 3 bases at J; junction bases unmatched: 8. The germline V gene encodes CDR1 ENHRY and CDR2 SYGVKD. This CDR3 has 13 amino acids. CDR3 residues: CAHTWREGYEQYF. The CDR3 DNA sequence: TGTGCCCATACTTGGCGGGAGGGCTACGAGCAGTACTTC.

The chain recombines TRBV28 with TRBJ1-6, with a possible D match to TRBD1 (5 bases). CDR1 is MDHEN, CDR2 SYDVKM, per germline. There are 14 residues in the CDR3. The V end lost 3 bases, the J end lost 5 bases, and 8 bases lay between the germline ends. The CDR3 nucleotides are TGTGCCAGCAGTTTTGGGGGGGATAATTCACCCCTCCACTTT. Encoded protein: CASSFGGDNSPLHF.

The V and J genes are TRBV5-1 and TRBJ2-1; no reliable D call. The CDR3 totals 14 residues. The germline V gene encodes CDR1 SGHRS and CDR2 YFSETQ. V was pared by 4 bases and J by 8 bases, with 16 bases between. The CDR3 here is CASSPWSRLDEQFF. CDR3 DNA: TGCGCCAGCAGCCCATGGAGTAGATTGGATGAGCAGTTCTTC.

The V and J genes are TRBV2 and TRBJ1-5; D ambiguous. The V end was cut by 3 bases, the J end by 0 bases, with 15 bases between. CDR1 is SNHLY and CDR2 is FYNNEI in the germline V gene. The CDR3 consists of 17 residues. CDR3 sequence: CASSDPDGAYSNQPQHF. In DNA, the CDR3 is TGTGCCAGCAGTGACCCAGACGGAGCCTATAGCAATCAGCCCCAGCATTTT.

The V gene is TRBV30, the J gene TRBJ1-6; 7 bases fit TRBD1. The ends lost 4 bases at V and 10 bases at J; junction bases unmatched: 7. CDR3 length equals 13 residues. Germline V gene data show CDR1 as GTSNPN and CDR2 as SVGIG (reference sequence). Here the CDR3 DNA reads TGTGCCTGGAACGGACAGGAAAAATCACCCCTCCACTTT. Residues: CAWNGQEKSPLHF.

In its sample, this clonotype was seen a few times. The rearrangement uses TRBV11-2 and TRBJ1-4; TRBD1 agrees at 8 bases. Germline trimming cut 1 base from V and 11 bases from J; bases unmatched to any gene: 6. CDR1 SGHAT and CDR2 FQNNGV come from the germline V gene. This CDR3 is built from 14 residues. The CDR3 coding sequence is TGTGCCAGCAGCTTAGCAGGGGGCGCGCGGAAACTGTTTTTT. This codes for CASSLAGGARKLFF.

This clonotype showed up just a few times. This chain connects TRBV5-6 to TRBJ1-4, with 8 bases aligning to TRBD1. Trimming cost V 0 bases and J 8 bases; bases outside gene matches: 3. Germline CDR1 reads SGHDT; CDR2 reads YYEEEE. The CDR3 has 14 residues. CDR3 amino acids: CASSLGTGSEKLFF. The CDR3 bases are TGTGCCAGCAGCTTGGGGACAGGGAGCGAAAAACTGTTTTTT.

The chain employs TRBV20-1 and TRBJ1-1; TRBD1 agrees at 9 bases. Germline CDR1 DFQATT, CDR2 SNEGSKA (reference sequence). The CDR3 runs 13 residues. J lost 4 bases, V lost 6 bases, and 6 bases had no gene match. CDR3 residues: CSARQGGRTEAFF. Here the CDR3 DNA reads TGCAGTGCACGACAGGGGGGTCGCACTGAAGCTTTCTTT.

The table lists this clonotype with a count of one. The CDR3 sequence is CASSLDSGQESSYEQYF. CDR3 coding DNA: TGTGCCAGCAGCTTAGATAGCGGCCAGGAGAGCTCCTACGAGCAGTACTTC. The V gene is TRBV7-9, the J gene TRBJ2-7; D is possibly TRBD2 (6 bases). Germline-derived CDR1 and CDR2 are SEHNR and FQNEAQ (reference sequence). The V end lost 1 base, the J end lost 0 bases, and 16 bases lay between the germline ends. This CDR3 is built from 17 residues.

V and J are TRBV28 and TRBJ2-7; D is tentatively TRBD1 or TRBD2 (7 bases each). V lost 10 bases and J lost 2, with 18 bases in between. The CDR3 runs to 14 residues. The germline V gene encodes CDR1 MDHEN and CDR2 SYDVKM. For the CDR3, the DNA is TGTGCCACTTGGGGGGGGGACAGAACCTACGAGCAGTACTTC. Amino acids: CATWGGDRTYEQYF. The variable domain in full, completed from reference TRBV28 and TRBJ2-7, reads DVKVTQSSRYLVKRTGEKVFLECVQDMDHENMFWYRQDPGLGLRLIYFSYDVKMKEKGDIPEGYSVSREKKERFSLILESASTNQTSMYLCATWGGDRTYEQYFGPGTRLTVT.